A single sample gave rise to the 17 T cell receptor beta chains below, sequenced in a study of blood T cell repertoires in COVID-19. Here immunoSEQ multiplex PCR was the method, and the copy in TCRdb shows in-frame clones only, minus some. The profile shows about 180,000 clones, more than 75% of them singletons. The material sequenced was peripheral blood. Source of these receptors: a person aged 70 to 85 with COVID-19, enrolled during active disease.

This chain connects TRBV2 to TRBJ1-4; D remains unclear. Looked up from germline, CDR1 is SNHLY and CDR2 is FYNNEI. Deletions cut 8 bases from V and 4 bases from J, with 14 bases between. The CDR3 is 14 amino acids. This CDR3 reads CASGLRYDNEKLFF. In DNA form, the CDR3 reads TGTGCCAGCGGTCTTCGGTACGATAATGAAAAACTGTTTTTT.

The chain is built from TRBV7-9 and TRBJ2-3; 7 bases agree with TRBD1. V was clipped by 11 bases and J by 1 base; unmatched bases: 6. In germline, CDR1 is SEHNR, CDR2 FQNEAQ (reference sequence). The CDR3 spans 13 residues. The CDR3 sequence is CAHKGAGTDTQYF. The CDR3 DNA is TGTGCCCATAAGGGGGCTGGCACAGATACGCAGTATTTT.

This CDR3 is CASRNRDRVYEKLFF. The CDR3, as DNA: TGTGCCAGTAGGAACCGGGACAGGGTTTATGAAAAACTGTTTTTT. The genes are TRBV19 and TRBJ1-4, with 9 bases aligning to TRBD1. V trimming: 6 bases; J trimming: 6 bases; junction bases outside the gene matches: 8. CDR1 is LNHDA and CDR2 is SQIVND in the germline V gene (reference sequence). There are 15 residues in the CDR3.

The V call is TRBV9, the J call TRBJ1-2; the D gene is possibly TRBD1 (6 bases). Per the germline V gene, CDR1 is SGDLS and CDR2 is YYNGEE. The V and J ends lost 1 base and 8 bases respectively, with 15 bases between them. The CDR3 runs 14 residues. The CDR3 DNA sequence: TGTGCCAGCAGCGTACCACAGGGAATGGGCGGCTACACCTTC. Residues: CASSVPQGMGGYTF.

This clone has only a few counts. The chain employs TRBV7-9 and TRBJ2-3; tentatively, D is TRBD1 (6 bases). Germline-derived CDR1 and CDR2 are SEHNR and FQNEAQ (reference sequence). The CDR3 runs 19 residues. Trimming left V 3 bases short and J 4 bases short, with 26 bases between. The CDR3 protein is CASSFPQGRGNSVADTQYF. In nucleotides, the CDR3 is TGTGCCAGCAGCTTCCCCCAAGGAAGGGGGAACTCGGTGGCAGATACGCAGTATTTT.

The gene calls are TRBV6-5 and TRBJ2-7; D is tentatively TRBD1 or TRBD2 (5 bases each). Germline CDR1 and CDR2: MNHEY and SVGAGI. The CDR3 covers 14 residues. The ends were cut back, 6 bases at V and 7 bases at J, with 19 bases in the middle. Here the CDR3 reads CASRYGAGSFEQYF. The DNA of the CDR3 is TGTGCCAGCAGGTACGGGGCAGGTTCATTTGAGCAGTACTTC.

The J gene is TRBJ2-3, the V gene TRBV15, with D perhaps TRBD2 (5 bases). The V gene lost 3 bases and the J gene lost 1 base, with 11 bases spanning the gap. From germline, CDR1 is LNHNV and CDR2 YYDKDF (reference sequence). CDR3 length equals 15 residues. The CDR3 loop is CATSRSRRGTDTQYF. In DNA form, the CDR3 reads TGTGCCACCAGCAGGTCGCGGCGGGGCACAGATACGCAGTATTTT.

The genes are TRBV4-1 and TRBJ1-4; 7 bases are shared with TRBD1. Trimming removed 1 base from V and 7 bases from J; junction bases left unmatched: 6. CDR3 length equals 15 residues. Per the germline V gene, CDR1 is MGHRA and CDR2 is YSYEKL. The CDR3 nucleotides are TGCGCCAGCAGCCAAGTCGGGACAGCGGGTGAAAAACTGTTTTTT. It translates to CASSQVGTAGEKLFF.

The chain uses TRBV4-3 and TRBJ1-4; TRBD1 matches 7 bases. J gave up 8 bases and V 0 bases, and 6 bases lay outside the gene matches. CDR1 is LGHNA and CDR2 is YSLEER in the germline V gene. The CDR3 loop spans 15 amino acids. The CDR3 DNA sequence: TGCGCCAGCAGCCAAGAAGACAGGGTCGGGGAAAAACTGTTTTTT. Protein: CASSQEDRVGEKLFF.

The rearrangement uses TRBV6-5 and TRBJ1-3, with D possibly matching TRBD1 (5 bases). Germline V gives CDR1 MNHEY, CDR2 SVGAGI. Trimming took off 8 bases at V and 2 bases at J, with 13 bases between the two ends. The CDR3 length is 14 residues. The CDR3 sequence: CASHDAGTGNTIYF. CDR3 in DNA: TGTGCCAGCCATGATGCAGGGACTGGAAACACCATATATTTT.

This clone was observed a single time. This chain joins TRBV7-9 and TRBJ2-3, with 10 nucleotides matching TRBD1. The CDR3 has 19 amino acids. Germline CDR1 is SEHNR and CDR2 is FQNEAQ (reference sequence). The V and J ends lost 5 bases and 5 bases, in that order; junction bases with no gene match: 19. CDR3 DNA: TGTGCCAGCAGCGCCCGTCCGACAGGGGGCTGGGGGGTAGAAGATACGCAGTATTTT. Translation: CASSARPTGGWGVEDTQYF.

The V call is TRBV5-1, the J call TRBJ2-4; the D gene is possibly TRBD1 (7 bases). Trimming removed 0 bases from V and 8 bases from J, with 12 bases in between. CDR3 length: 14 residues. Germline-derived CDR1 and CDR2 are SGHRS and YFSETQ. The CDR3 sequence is CASSLESRGDIQYF. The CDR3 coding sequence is TGCGCCAGCAGCTTGGAATCCAGGGGGGACATTCAGTACTTC.

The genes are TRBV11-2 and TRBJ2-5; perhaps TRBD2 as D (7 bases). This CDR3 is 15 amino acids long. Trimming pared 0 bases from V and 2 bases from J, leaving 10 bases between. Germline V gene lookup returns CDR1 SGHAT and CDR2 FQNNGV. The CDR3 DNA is TGTGCCAGCAGCTTAGACAGGGGAGGGCAAGAGACCCAGTACTTC. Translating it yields CASSLDRGGQETQYF. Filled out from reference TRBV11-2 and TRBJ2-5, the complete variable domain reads EAGVAQSPRYKIIEKRQSVAFWCNPISGHATLYWYQQILGQGPKLLIQFQNNGVVDDSQLPKDRFSAERLKGVDSTLKIQPAKLEDSAVYLCASSLDRGGQETQYFGPGTRLLVL.

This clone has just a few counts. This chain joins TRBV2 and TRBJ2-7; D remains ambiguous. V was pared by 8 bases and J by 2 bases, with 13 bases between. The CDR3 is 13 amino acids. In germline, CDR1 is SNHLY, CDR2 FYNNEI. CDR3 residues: CASFSQKTYEQYF. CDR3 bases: TGTGCCAGCTTCTCCCAGAAAACCTACGAGCAGTACTTC. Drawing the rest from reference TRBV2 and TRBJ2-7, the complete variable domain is EPEVTQTPSHQVTQMGQEVILRCVPISNHLYFYWYRQILGQKVEFLVSFYNNEISEKSEIFDDQFSVERPDGSNFTLKIRSTKLEDSAMYFCASFSQKTYEQYFGPGTRLTVT.

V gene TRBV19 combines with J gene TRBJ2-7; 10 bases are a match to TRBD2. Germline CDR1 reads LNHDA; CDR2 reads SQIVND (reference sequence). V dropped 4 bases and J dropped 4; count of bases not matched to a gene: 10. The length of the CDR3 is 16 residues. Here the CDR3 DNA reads TGTGCCAGTAGTAACCACCTTTTTAGCGGGAGGTACGAGCAGTACTTC. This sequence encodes CASSNHLFSGRYEQYF.

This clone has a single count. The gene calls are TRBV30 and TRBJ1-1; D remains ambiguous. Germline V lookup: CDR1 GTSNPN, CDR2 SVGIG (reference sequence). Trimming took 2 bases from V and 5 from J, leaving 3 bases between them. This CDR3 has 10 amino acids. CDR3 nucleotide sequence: TGTGCCTGGAGTACTACTGAAGCTTTCTTT. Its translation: CAWSTTEAFF.

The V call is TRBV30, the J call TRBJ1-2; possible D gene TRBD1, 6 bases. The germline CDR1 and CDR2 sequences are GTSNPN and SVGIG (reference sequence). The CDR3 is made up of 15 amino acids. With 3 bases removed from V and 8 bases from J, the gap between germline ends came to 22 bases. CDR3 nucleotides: TGTGCCTGGAGACAATACTACGGGGGGGGCGGGGGCTACACCTTC. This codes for CAWRQYYGGGGGYTF.